This T cell receptor beta chain was documented in a study of cytomegalovirus exposure and HLA in healthy donors. Worth noting for this clone: Its antigen is still unknown.

Whole-study results and caveats: Analysis performed later showed TCR beta chains linked to HLA being more clonally expanded than equally common others. Sequencing likely produced, as an artifact, a cluster of highly shared sequence variants. An analysis that was carried out later associated approximately 17,000 TCR beta sequences with HLA alleles at 0.05 false discovery rate. Cytomegalovirus-associated status was assigned to about 150 TCR beta chains.

The ends lost 0 bases at V and 0 bases at J; junction bases unmatched: 4. Germline V gene sequence: CDR1 GTSNPN, CDR2 SVGIG (reference sequence). This CDR3 is built from 15 residues. Vbeta (60) and Jbeta (13) primers were used in the PCR. Here immunoSEQ multiplex PCR was the method, and the copy in TCRdb shows in-frame clones only, minus some. The table shows nearly 95,000 clones, with approximately 79% occurring only once. The source of this sequence is a woman in her thirties or forties in good health and CMV-seronegative. The sample taken for sequencing was PBMCs. V usage is TRBV30 and J usage is TRBJ2-7, with 8 bases matching TRBD2. CDR3 region: CAWSVRGGFSYEQYF. CDR3 in DNA: TGTGCCTGGAGTGTACGGGGGGGATTCTCCTACGAGCAGTACTTC.